The clone carrying this T cell receptor beta chain has a handful of counts. All of the isolated RNA was reverse transcribed, so expressed TCRB transcripts were sequenced. Generated by immunoSEQ multiplex PCR, the TCRdb table keeps only in-frame clones and is missing some. The data hold over 700,000 clones, with about 17% observed a single time. This entry is derived from a study of beta chain features in type 1 diabetes. CDR3 length: 14 residues. The germline gives CDR1 ENHRY, CDR2 SYGVKD. The trim removed 4 bases at V and 4 bases at J, leaving 2 bases unmatched. This TCR was recovered from a woman in her late teens or twenties in good health. V and J are TRBV10-3 and TRBJ2-2; 8 bases map to TRBD1. The material sequenced was naive CD4+ T cells from blood. The CDR3 loop is CAISGQGSTGELFF. CDR3 bases: TGTGCCATCAGTGGACAGGGGAGCACCGGGGAGCTGTTTTTT.